What follows is one T cell receptor beta chain and its context. Its antigen is unknown. The data originate from a study of T cells after yellow fever vaccination. Findings of the study overall: The study noted that FACS-sorted repertoires could contain abundant clonotypes contaminating from the bulk population.

TCRdb reprocessed the 5' RACE reads with MiXCR, giving one entry per CDR3 protein. The sample has hundreds of thousands of distinct CDR3 sequences; roughly 12% are singletons. The specimen was PBMCs, collected on the day of the yellow fever booster vaccination. This clonotype originated in a man aged 25-40 years who received the YFV17D yellow fever vaccine.

CDR3 residues: CSARDPNRPYEQYF. The CDR3 DNA is TGCAGTGCTAGAGATCCCAATAGACCCTACGAGCAGTACTTC. The chain couples TRBV20-1 to TRBJ2-7; D call uncertain. The CDR3 loop spans 14 amino acids. Germline V lookup: CDR1 DFQATT, CDR2 SNEGSKA (reference sequence). The V gene lost 0 bases and the J gene lost 2 bases, with 11 bases spanning the gap.